The T cell receptor (beta chain) described here comes from a study of T cells after yellow fever vaccination. Whole-study context: Researchers used SMART-Seq v4 Ultra Low Input to prepare fractions that had low cell numbers. Broader study findings: Only a minor proportion of clonotypes was detected across both CD4 and CD8 compartments. Re-detected after boosting: most primary clones, 96% of CD4 and about 85% of CD8.

Template-switching 5'RACE yielded the TCR cDNA; a universal primer site and UMIs were added in the process. Each CDR3 protein is one row after TCRdb ran MiXCR on the 5' RACE reads. The sample contains around 72,000 distinct CDR3 sequences, around 7% of which appear only once. The V and J ends lost 5 bases and 5 bases, in that order; junction bases with no gene match: 12. The CDR3 is 18 residues long. CDR1 and CDR2 from the germline V gene are SGHAT and FQDESV (reference sequence). The sample holds one count of this clonotype. The target antigen is unknown. The gene calls are TRBV11-1 and TRBJ2-3; 14 positions agree with TRBD2. This TCR was recovered from a man between 18 and 35 years old who received the YFV17D yellow fever vaccine. The sequencing used CD8+ T cells sorted from PBMCs, collected roughly 10 days after the first yellow fever vaccination. In DNA form, the CDR3 reads TGTGCCAGCAGCCGCCCGGGGACTAGCGGGGGATATGGAGATACGCAGTATTTT. Its translation: CASSRPGTSGGYGDTQYF.